There are a few counts of the clone carrying this T cell receptor beta chain. Its specificity is unknown. The data originate from a study of T cells in localized non-small cell lung cancer. Study conclusions and caveats: The appearance of a median about 62 of the top 100 tumor clones was seen in adjacent lung. An association was observed between higher blood T cell density and longer overall survival. Among the tissues sampled, uninvolved adjacent lung had the highest T cell clonality, above tumor. Sequence data derive from only one tumor region, so heterogeneity remains possible.

The CDR3 consists of 14 residues. The table came from immunoSEQ multiplex PCR; TCRdb's copy has only in-frame clones and leaves some out. The profile shows about 14,000 clones, 28% of them singletons. This clonotype was obtained from a female donor older than 55 with stage I lung adenocarcinoma. This rearrangement joins TRBV1 to TRBJ1-2; the tabulated D call, TRBD1, remains unverified against the DNA. TRBV1 is annotated as a pseudogene. Specimen: lung tumor tissue, collected before any cancer treatment. DNA of the CDR3: TGCGCCAGCAGCCAGGTTTCAGGGGCGGGCGGCTACACCTTC. Translating it yields CASSQVSGAGGYTF.